The 24 T cell receptor beta chains below all came from one sample that was sequenced in a study of shared clonotypes between healthy human individuals (dated by TCRdb to about 2020). Libraries were made using the immunoSEQ multiplex PCR assay. Drawn from immuneACCESS, this table holds only the in-frame rearrangements with V and J called that TCRdb kept. Clones are partly lost; checked studies trace under half to an unresolved V gene and leave the rest unexplained. This sample lists 2 million to 2.5 million clones; almost 96% were detected once. The top ten clones comprise approximately 0.13% of the sample. The source material was naive CD4+ T cells sorted from blood. The sample's cell subset or site label, in plain terms: CD45RA+ positively selected. The receptors come from a man younger than 35 in good health.

This chain connects TRBV6-5 to TRBJ2-7; D may correspond to TRBD1 or TRBD2 (5 bases each). Germline-derived CDR1 and CDR2 are MNHEY and SVGAGI. Trimming stripped 4 bases from V and 11 bases from J, with 18 bases between. The CDR3 runs 13 residues. The CDR3 bases are TGTGCCAGCAGTTCCAACGGCCCCGGGGCAGAGTACTTC. This gives the protein CASSSNGPGAEYF.

V usage is TRBV10-3 and J usage is TRBJ1-1, with 7 bases matching TRBD1. The J segment lost 6 bases and the V segment lost 3 bases, leaving 22 bases of the junction unmatched. From germline, CDR1 is ENHRY and CDR2 SYGVKD. The CDR3 has 19 amino acids. The CDR3 nucleotides read TGTGCCATCAGTGATAGACAGGGCGTTGCACCGGGGTTGGGATCTGAAGCTTTCTTT. This gives the protein CAISDRQGVAPGLGSEAFF.

This clone occurred once. The chain carries TRBV6-5 and TRBJ2-3; D gene unclear. The CDR3 extends over 16 amino acids. From germline, CDR1 is MNHEY and CDR2 SVGAGI. V was cut by 4 bases and J by 3 bases, with 17 bases left in between. The CDR3, as DNA: TGTGCCAGCAGTTCCTTATCAAGGGCCGTGACAGATACGCAGTATTTT. This encodes CASSSLSRAVTDTQYF.

This rearrangement joins TRBV5-1 to TRBJ1-4, with D possibly being TRBD1 (5 bases). The CDR3 runs to 14 residues. Germline V CDR1 and CDR2: SGHRS, YFSETQ. The V end lost 4 bases, the J end lost 4 bases, and 11 bases lay between the germline ends. The CDR3, as DNA: TGCGCCAGCAGCATGGAGAGGGGTAATGAAAAACTGTTTTTT. Translation: CASSMERGNEKLFF.

The chain carries TRBV19 and TRBJ2-7; tentatively, D is TRBD1 (5 bases). The CDR3 has 16 residues. Germline V lookup: CDR1 LNHDA, CDR2 SQIVND (reference sequence). V was trimmed by 1 base and J by 2 bases, leaving 15 bases between them. The CDR3 reads CASSIVRWQGTYEQYF. The DNA of the CDR3 is TGTGCCAGTAGTATAGTCCGATGGCAGGGTACCTACGAGCAGTACTTC. Together with reference TRBV19 and TRBJ2-7, the CDR3 gives the full variable domain: DGGITQSPKYLFRKEGQNVTLSCEQNLNHDAMYWYRQDPGQGLRLIYYSQIVNDFQKGDIAEGYSVSREKKESFPLTVTSAQKNPTAFYLCASSIVRWQGTYEQYFGPGTRLTVT.

The V gene is TRBV9, the J gene TRBJ1-4, with D uncertain. Germline V gene sequence: CDR1 SGDLS, CDR2 YYNGEE. Trimming shortened V by 0 bases and J by 5 bases, and 8 bases separated the two germline ends. This CDR3 is 14 amino acids long. This CDR3 is CASSVDFRNEKLFF. The CDR3 bases are TGTGCCAGCAGCGTAGACTTCCGGAATGAAAAACTGTTTTTT.

The chain uses TRBV29-1 and TRBJ2-5; D is perhaps TRBD1 (7 bases). V lost 3 bases to trimming and J lost 4 bases, with 12 bases between them. In germline, CDR1 is SQVTM, CDR2 ANQGSEA. CDR3 size: 13 residues. Written as DNA, the CDR3 is TGCAGCGTTGATCGACAGGGAGGAGAGACCCAGTACTTC. It specifies CSVDRQGGETQYF.

Note on this clone: The same CDR3 also results from other DNA sequences found in this sample. The V call is TRBV30, the J call TRBJ1-6, with TRBD1 as a possible D gene (5 bases). The V gene lost 6 bases and the J gene lost 7 bases, with 7 bases spanning the gap. Germline V gene sequence: CDR1 GTSNPN, CDR2 SVGIG (reference sequence). CDR3 length equals 11 residues. The CDR3: CACGGNSPLHF. The CDR3 DNA follows: TGTGCCTGCGGGGGGAATTCACCCCTCCACTTT.

The J gene is TRBJ2-7, the V gene TRBV18; a possible D gene is TRBD2 (6 bases). The CDR3 runs 15 residues. Looked up from germline, CDR1 is KGHSH and CDR2 is LQKENI. Trimming took 4 bases from V and 4 from J, leaving 17 bases between them. CDR3 loop: CASSRDSTLTYEQYF. CDR3 DNA sequence: TGTGCCAGCTCACGGGACTCCACCCTCACATACGAGCAGTACTTC.

This chain links TRBV10-3 with TRBJ1-2, with D unclear. Trimming shortened V by 11 bases and J by 1 base, and 17 bases separated the two germline ends. The CDR3 loop spans 14 amino acids. CDR1 is ENHRY and CDR2 is SYGVKD in the germline V gene. This CDR3 is CASEKGNVNYGYTF. For the CDR3, the DNA is TGTGCCTCTGAGAAGGGAAATGTTAACTATGGCTACACCTTC.

V gene TRBV7-9 combines with J gene TRBJ1-5; D uncertain. Deletions cut 1 base from V and 2 bases from J, with 9 bases between. The germline gives CDR1 SEHNR, CDR2 FQNEAQ (reference sequence). This CDR3 comprises 15 residues. CDR3 DNA sequence: TGTGCCAGCAGCTTAGAAGGTCGGGGCAATCAGCCCCAGCATTTT. This encodes CASSLEGRGNQPQHF.

The chain uses TRBV21-1 and TRBJ2-7; no check of the table's D call, TRBD1, against the DNA was made. TRBV21-1 is listed as a pseudogene. CDR3 size: 14 residues. CDR3 amino acids: CASSATNSPYEQYF. The DNA of the CDR3 is TGTGCCAGCAGCGCGACAAATTCCCCCTACGAGCAGTACTTC.

This clone was seen once. The chain recombines TRBV18 with TRBJ2-7; TRBD1 matches 8 bases. CDR1 is KGHSH and CDR2 is LQKENI in the germline V gene. V shed 0 bases, J shed 9 bases, and the junction held 10 bases outside the gene matches. This CDR3 contains 15 residues. CDR3 nucleotides: TGTGCCAGCTCACCACCGACAGGGGTCAAAATTGGGCAGTACTTC. Amino acid sequence: CASSPPTGVKIGQYF.

This clone was recorded only once. The chain couples TRBV7-2 to TRBJ1-2; 7 bases map to TRBD1. This CDR3 spans 14 amino acids. From germline, CDR1 is SGHTA and CDR2 FQGNSA. V was pared by 4 bases and J by 0 bases, with 2 bases of the junction left unmatched. The CDR3 DNA follows: TGTGCCAGCAGCTCACAGGGGACTAACTATGGCTACACCTTC. This sequence encodes CASSSQGTNYGYTF.

The CDR3 bases are TGTGCCAGCAGCTCACCCCGGAGCCTTTGGGAGACCCAGTACTTC. Translation gives CASSSPRSLWETQYF. The chain uses TRBV28 and TRBJ2-5; D unresolved. Germline assignment: CDR1 MDHEN and CDR2 SYDVKM. The CDR3 has 15 residues. V was cut by 6 bases and J by 5 bases, with 19 bases left in between.

Concerning this clone: The identical CDR3 is also encoded by other nucleotide sequences in the sample. This sequence joins TRBV29-1 and TRBJ2-5, with no clear D. CDR1 is SQVTM and CDR2 is ANQGSEA in the germline V gene. The CDR3 has 11 amino acids. Trimming left V 4 bases short and J 2 bases short, with 5 bases between. The DNA for the CDR3 is TGCAGCGTTGGTGGGCAAGAGACCCAGTACTTC. This sequence encodes CSVGGQETQYF.

In the case of this clone: The identical CDR3 is also encoded by other nucleotide sequences in the sample. The CDR3 sequence is CASSLQTGGETQYF. For the CDR3, the DNA is TGCGCCAGCAGCTTGCAGACAGGAGGAGAGACCCAGTACTTC. The chain employs TRBV5-1 and TRBJ2-5, with TRBD1 as a possible D gene (6 bases). The CDR3 loop spans 14 amino acids. Trimming removed 1 base from V and 4 bases from J, with 11 bases in between. Germline loops: CDR1 SGHRS, CDR2 YFSETQ.

The chain is built from TRBV5-1 and TRBJ2-6; tentatively, D is TRBD1 or TRBD2 (5 bases each). The CDR3 extends over 16 amino acids. Germline V gene sequence: CDR1 SGHRS, CDR2 YFSETQ. The V gene lost 3 bases and the J gene lost 2 bases, with 12 bases spanning the gap. The CDR3 spells CASSSGGGPGANVLTF. In DNA form, the CDR3 reads TGCGCCAGCAGCTCCGGTGGGGGACCTGGGGCCAACGTCCTGACTTTC.

The chain uses TRBV10-3 and TRBJ1-2; 8 positions agree with TRBD1. V was pared by 11 bases and J by 0 bases, with 5 bases of the junction left unmatched. This CDR3 contains 13 residues. The germline V gene encodes CDR1 ENHRY and CDR2 SYGVKD. Here the CDR3 DNA reads TGTGCCGCACAGGGGGGCACTAACTATGGCTACACCTTC. It codes for CAAQGGTNYGYTF.

The chain carries TRBV5-4 and TRBJ1-1; 9 positions match TRBD1. The J segment lost 12 bases and the V segment lost 5 bases, leaving 8 bases of the junction unmatched. Germline V gene lookup returns CDR1 SGHNT and CDR2 YYREEE (reference sequence). The CDR3 totals 12 residues. In nucleotides, the CDR3 is TGTGCCAGCAGAGACACAGGGGGCAGATCTTTCTTT. Amino acid sequence: CASRDTGGRSFF.

The genes are TRBV5-1 and TRBJ1-1, with TRBD1 identical over 9 bases. The CDR3 spans 17 residues. Looked up from germline, CDR1 is SGHRS and CDR2 is YFSETQ. Trimming took 1 base from V and 5 from J; bases not matched to a gene: 12. CDR3 nucleotides: TGCGCCAGCAGCTTGACCGGGACAGGGAACCTGGGGACTGAAGCTTTCTTT. The encoded protein is CASSLTGTGNLGTEAFF.

This clone was observed a few times. V gene TRBV7-9 combines with J gene TRBJ1-1; D is ambiguous. The germline gives CDR1 SEHNR, CDR2 FQNEAQ (reference sequence). The CDR3 has 13 residues. V shed 5 bases and J shed 1 base, with 8 bases lying between them. CDR3 residues: CASSSDWNTEAFF. The CDR3 nucleotides read TGTGCCAGCAGCAGCGACTGGAACACTGAAGCTTTCTTT.

The chain is built from TRBV5-1 and TRBJ1-6; no definite D call. The CDR3 totals 14 residues. V was cut by 0 bases and J by 7 bases, with 8 bases left in between. CDR1 is SGHRS and CDR2 is YFSETQ in the germline V gene. The CDR3 DNA sequence: TGCGCCAGCAGCTTGGAAGGTTGGAATTCACCCCTCCACTTT. Translation: CASSLEGWNSPLHF.

The chain uses TRBV7-2 and TRBJ2-7; D is ambiguous. The V gene lost 5 bases and the J gene lost 3 bases, with 17 bases spanning the gap. Germline V lookup: CDR1 SGHTA, CDR2 FQGNSA. This CDR3 is built from 15 residues. This CDR3 is CASSPSVAGGYEQYF. CDR3 coding DNA: TGTGCCAGCAGCCCAAGTGTAGCCGGTGGCTACGAGCAGTACTTC.